This T cell receptor beta chain was captured by sequencing in a study of blood T cell repertoires in COVID-19. On the study more broadly: Samples came from the United States, Italy and Spain, spanning acute and convalescent COVID-19. In each case, the material was cDNA or gDNA derived from T cells, B-cell-depleted T cells, or PBMCs.

Original analysis: Cell counts per sample came from amplifying reference gene primers. TCRdb keeps only in-frame clones here, not all; method: immunoSEQ multiplex PCR. V and J calls and clone size come straight from that table; D and trimming were deduced from the DNA. Of about 97,000 clones in the sample, about 80% were seen once. The V gene's germline CDR1 is MNHNY and CDR2 SVGAGI (reference sequence). CDR3 length equals 13 residues. V lost 6 bases, J lost 10 bases, and 16 bases lay in between. V and J are TRBV6-6 and TRBJ1-5; the D is unclear. The sequenced sample was peripheral blood. The receptor was derived from a man aged 70 or older with acute or convalescent COVID-19. The CDR3: CASSAWRVDPQHF. The CDR3 coding sequence is TGTGCCAGCAGCGCGTGGAGGGTGGATCCCCAGCATTTT.